This T cell receptor (beta chain) comes out of a study of T and B cells in COVID-19 patients. This clonotype is labeled medium-sized (0.01 to 0.1%). Blood genomic DNA input for TRB amplification was 250-500 ng. TRB rearrangements were amplified by multiplex PCR with BIOMED2 TRB-A/B primers. TCRdb re-called the multiplex PCR reads with MiXCR, one entry per CDR3 protein. The table records about 1,300 distinct CDR3 sequences, under 25% of them present only once. The length of the CDR3 is 14 residues. J lost 6 bases, V lost 6 bases, and 5 bases had no gene match. Per the germline V gene, CDR1 is MNHNS and CDR2 is SASEGT.

The source material was blood. This sequence joins TRBV6-1 and TRBJ2-7; 13 bases agree with TRBD2. The origin of this receptor is a human donor with active COVID-19. The CDR3 DNA follows: TGTGCCAGCAGACTAGCGGGAGGGCCGGGCGAGCAGTACTTC. Its protein product is CASRLAGGPGEQYF.